This paragraph reports one T cell receptor (beta chain). CDR1 is LNHDA, CDR2 SQIVND, per germline (reference sequence). V lost 4 bases and J lost 3, with 13 bases in between. The CDR3 length is 15 residues. In the study's own analysis: Scientists estimated how many nucleated cells there were by amplifying reference gene primers. Some clones are missing from TCRdb's copy, which holds only in-frame ones; the method was immunoSEQ multiplex PCR. D and trimming come from the DNA, and the V and J calls and clone size come from that table. The data show under 350,000 clones, roughly 91% seen once. The sample is drawn from a study of blood T cell repertoires in COVID-19. Study context: Specimens from acute and convalescent COVID-19 originated in the United States, Italy and Spain. The cDNA or gDNA used as material had been derived from T cells, B-cell-depleted T cells, or PBMCs.

The TCR comes from a woman aged 55-75 years who had recovered from COVID-19. The sample was PBMCs or T cells enriched from blood (not recorded which). The chain links TRBV19 to TRBJ2-1, with a possible D match to TRBD1 (6 bases). Here the CDR3 DNA reads TGTGCCAGTAGTAGGGGACACCGAAACTACAATGAGCAGTTCTTC. Its translation: CASSRGHRNYNEQFF.